The present TCR beta chain was sequenced within a study of T cells in Graves' hyperthyroidism and ophthalmopathy. Enrolled ophthalmopathy patients presented with a Clinical Activity Score of at least 3, a NOSPECS grade of at least 4, and disease duration under 3 months. Criteria for exclusion of patients were uncontrolled infection, other autoimmune disease, pregnancy or lactation. From RNA transcripts, TCR beta CDR3 regions were amplified. HTBI primers were employed in a first-round RT-PCR of the TCR CDR3. TCRdb fed the multiplex PCR reads into MiXCR, producing one record per CDR3 protein. There are 600,000 to 700,000 distinct CDR3 sequences in the sample; about 15% occur only once, and 3.5% to 4.5% lies in the top ten. Germline values: CDR1 MNHNS, CDR2 SASEGT. V lost 4 bases and J lost 1; bases outside the gene matches: 4. The CDR3 spans 15 residues. General study findings and limits: Most thyroid clonotypes expanded above 0.001 appeared in blood too.

This clonotype occurred many times. Its antigen is as yet unknown. This rearrangement joins TRBV6-1 to TRBJ1-1, with TRBD1 identical over 9 bases. The sequenced sample was blood. The sequence was obtained from a woman aged 40 to 50 with Graves' ophthalmopathy. The CDR3 here is CASSAQGQGNTEAFF. DNA of the CDR3: TGTGCCAGCAGTGCCCAGGGACAGGGGAACACTGAAGCTTTCTTT.